This T cell receptor beta chain derives from a study of blood T cell repertoires in COVID-19. Germline V gene data show CDR1 as MGHDK and CDR2 as SYGVNS. V was clipped by 3 bases and J by 7 bases, with 15 bases between them. This CDR3 is built from 14 residues. The assay was immunoSEQ multiplex PCR, and TCRdb's table has in-frame clones only and misses some. The table includes some 140,000 clones, about 85% detected once. The source material was peripheral blood. The clonotype originates from a man between 60 and 70 years old with COVID-19, enrolled during active disease. The chain carries TRBV25-1 and TRBJ1-2; perhaps TRBD1 as D (6 bases). In DNA form, the CDR3 reads TGTGCCAGCAGTGATTCAGGGGCAGGAGGTGGCTACACCTTC. Encoded protein: CASSDSGAGGGYTF.